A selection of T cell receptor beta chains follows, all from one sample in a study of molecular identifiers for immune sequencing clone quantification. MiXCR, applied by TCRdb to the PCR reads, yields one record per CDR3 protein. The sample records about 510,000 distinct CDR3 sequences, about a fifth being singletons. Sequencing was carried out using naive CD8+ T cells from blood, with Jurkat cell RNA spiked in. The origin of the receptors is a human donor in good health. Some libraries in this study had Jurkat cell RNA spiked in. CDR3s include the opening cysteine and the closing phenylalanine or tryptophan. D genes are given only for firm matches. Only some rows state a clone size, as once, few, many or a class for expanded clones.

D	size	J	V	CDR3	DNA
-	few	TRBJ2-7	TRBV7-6	CASSLNAVYEQYF	TGTGCCAGCAGCTTAAACGCTGTATACGAGCAGTACTTC
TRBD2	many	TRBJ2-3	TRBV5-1	CASSDISGLAPDTQYF	TGCGCCAGCAGCGATATCTCCGGACTAGCCCCAGATACGCAGTATTTT
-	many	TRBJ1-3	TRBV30	CAWSVASRVYGNTIYF	TGTGCCTGGAGTGTGGCCTCCAGGGTATACGGAAACACCATATATTTT
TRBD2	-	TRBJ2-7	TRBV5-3	CASSGGLVICEQYF	TGTGCCAGCAGCGGAGGACTAGTGATCTGCGAGCAGTACTTC
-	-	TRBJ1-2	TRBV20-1	CSADPGLNFYGYTF	TGCAGTGCGGATCCGGGACTTAACTTTTATGGCTACACCTTC
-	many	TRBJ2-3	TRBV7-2	CASSLIWQGGADTQYF	TGTGCCAGCAGCTTAATCTGGCAGGGGGGGGCAGATACGCAGTATTTT
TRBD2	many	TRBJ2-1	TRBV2	CASRGTSGTEQFF	TGTGCCAGCAGGGGGACTAGCGGGACCGAGCAGTTCTTC
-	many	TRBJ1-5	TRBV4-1	CASSQQGGNQPQHF	TGCGCCAGCAGCCAACAGGGAGGTAATCAGCCCCAGCATTTT
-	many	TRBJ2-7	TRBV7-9	CASSPSTGAVYEQYF	TGTGCCAGCAGCCCCAGTACGGGGGCAGTCTACGAGCAGTACTTC
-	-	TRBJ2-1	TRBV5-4	CASSSGTGGNEQFF	TGTGCCAGCAGCTCGGGGACTGGAGGCAATGAGCAGTTCTTC
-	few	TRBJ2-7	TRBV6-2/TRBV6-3	CASRQPGEGVYEQYF	TGTGCCAGCAGGCAGCCGGGAGAAGGTGTCTACGAGCAGTACTTC
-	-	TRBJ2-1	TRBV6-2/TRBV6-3	CASSYAPKAYEFF	TGTGCCAGCAGTTACGCCCCCAAGGCGTACGAGTTCTTC
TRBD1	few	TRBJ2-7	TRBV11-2	CASSPHIGQGANEQYF	TGTGCCAGCAGCCCACACATCGGACAGGGGGCCAACGAGCAGTACTTC
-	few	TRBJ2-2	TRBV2	CASRAGTEGTGELFF	TGTGCCAGCAGGGCCGGGACGGAAGGCACCGGGGAGCTGTTTTTT
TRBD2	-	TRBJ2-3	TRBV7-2	CASSTYSGGATDTQYF	TGTGCCAGCAGCACCTATAGCGGGGGGGCGACAGATACGCAGTATTTT
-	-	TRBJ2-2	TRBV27	CASKRTNTGELFF	TGTGCCAGCAAACGGACGAACACCGGGGAGCTGTTTTTT
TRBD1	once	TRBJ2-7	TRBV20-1	CSARTGGILSYGQYF	TGCAGTGCTAGGACAGGGGGCATCCTTTCCTACGGGCAGTACTTC
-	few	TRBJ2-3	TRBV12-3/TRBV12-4	CASSPRDDGDTQYF	TGTGCCAGCAGTCCTAGGGACGACGGTGATACGCAGTATTTT
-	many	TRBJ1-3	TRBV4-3	CASSQDQAPGNTIYF	TGCGCCAGCAGCCAAGACCAGGCACCTGGAAACACCATATATTTT
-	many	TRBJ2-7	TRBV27	CASSLGGTFYEQYF	TGTGCCAGCAGTTTAGGGGGGACCTTCTACGAGCAGTACTTC
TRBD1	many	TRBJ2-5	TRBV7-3	CASSLTGTGETQYF	TGTGCCAGCAGCTTAACCGGGACAGGAGAGACCCAGTACTTC
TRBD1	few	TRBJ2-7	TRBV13	CASSHRLGTGGSSSYEQYF	TGTGCCAGCAGCCATCGGCTGGGGACAGGGGGCTCGAGCTCCTACGAGCAGTACTTC
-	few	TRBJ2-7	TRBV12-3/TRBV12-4	CASSSTTTATREQYF	TGTGCCAGCAGTTCAACCACGACAGCTACCCGCGAGCAGTACTTC
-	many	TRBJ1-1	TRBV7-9	CASSHRWTNTEAFF	TGTGCCAGCAGCCATCGATGGACCAACACTGAAGCTTTCTTT
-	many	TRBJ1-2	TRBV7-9	CASSSTEDYGYTF	TGTGCCAGCAGCTCGACAGAGGACTATGGCTACACCTTC
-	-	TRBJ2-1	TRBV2	CASSEAVRLARNNEQFF	TGTGCCAGCAGTGAAGCGGTGCGTCTAGCGAGAAACAATGAGCAGTTCTTC
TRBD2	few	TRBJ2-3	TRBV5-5	CATTTSGSASTDTQYF	TGTGCCACCACGACTAGCGGGAGCGCTAGCACAGATACGCAGTATTTT
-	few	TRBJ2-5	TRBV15	CATSRVPILQETQYF	TGTGCCACCAGCAGAGTACCGATTCTTCAAGAGACCCAGTACTTC
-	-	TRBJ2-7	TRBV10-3	CAISESAGYYEQYF	TGTGCCATCAGTGAGTCGGCAGGCTACTACGAGCAGTACTTC
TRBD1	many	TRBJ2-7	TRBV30	CAWDRGQYEQYF	TGTGCCTGGGACAGGGGGCAGTACGAGCAGTACTTC
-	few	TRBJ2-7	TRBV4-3	CASSQGSVSAYEQYF	TGCGCCAGCAGCCAAGGCAGCGTTAGCGCCTACGAGCAGTACTTC
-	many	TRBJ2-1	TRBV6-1	CASSDASRNEQFF	TGTGCCAGCAGTGACGCTAGTCGGAATGAGCAGTTCTTC
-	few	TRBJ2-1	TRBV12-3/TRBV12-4	CASSSGFNEQFF	TGTGCCAGCAGTTCTGGGTTCAATGAGCAGTTCTTC
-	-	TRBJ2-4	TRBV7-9	CASSNRDPAKNIQYF	TGTGCCAGCAGCAACCGGGACCCAGCCAAAAACATTCAGTACTTC
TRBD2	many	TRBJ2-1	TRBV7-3	CASSLSVGLAGEIEQFF	TGTGCCAGCAGCTTAAGTGTCGGACTAGCGGGAGAGATTGAGCAGTTCTTC
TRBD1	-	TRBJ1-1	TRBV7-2	CASSFTGGNTEAFF	TGTGCCAGCAGCTTCACAGGGGGGAACACTGAAGCTTTCTTT
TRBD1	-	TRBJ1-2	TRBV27	CASSSGQGNGYTF	TGTGCCAGCAGTTCTGGACAGGGAAATGGCTACACCTTC
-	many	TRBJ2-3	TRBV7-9	CASSRTAHTDTQYF	TGTGCCAGCAGCCGGACAGCGCACACAGATACGCAGTATTTT
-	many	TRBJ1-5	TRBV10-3	CAISAGYSNQPQHF	TGTGCCATCAGTGCCGGTTATAGCAATCAGCCCCAGCATTTT
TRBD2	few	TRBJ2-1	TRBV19	CASRITSGGADEQFF	TGTGCCAGCCGAATTACTAGCGGGGGCGCGGATGAGCAGTTCTTC
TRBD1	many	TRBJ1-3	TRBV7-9	CASGGQGYSGNTIYF	TGTGCCAGCGGCGGACAGGGCTACTCTGGAAACACCATATATTTT
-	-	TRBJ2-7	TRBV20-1	CSARDSSRHEQYF	TGCAGTGCTAGGGACAGTTCGAGGCACGAGCAGTACTTC
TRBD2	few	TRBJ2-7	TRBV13	CASSSSGTSDYEQYF	TGTGCCAGCAGCTCGTCCGGGACTAGCGACTACGAGCAGTACTTC
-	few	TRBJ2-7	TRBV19	CASSIAEDSYEQYF	TGTGCCAGTAGTATAGCTGAAGACTCCTACGAGCAGTACTTC
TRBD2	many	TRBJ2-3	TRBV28	CASSLPTSGDSTDTQYF	TGTGCCAGCAGTTTGCCCACTAGCGGAGATAGCACAGATACGCAGTATTTT
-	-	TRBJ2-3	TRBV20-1	CSASFPGRGTDTQYF	TGCAGTGCTAGTTTTCCAGGTCGTGGCACAGATACGCAGTATTTT
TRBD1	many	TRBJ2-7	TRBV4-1	CASSQQTGMPYEQYF	TGCGCCAGCAGCCAGCAGACAGGGATGCCCTACGAGCAGTACTTC
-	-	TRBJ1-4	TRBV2	CVSSPILGEEKLFF	TGTGTCAGCAGCCCCATCCTTGGGGAGGAAAAACTGTTTTTT
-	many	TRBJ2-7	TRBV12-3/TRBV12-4	CASSLWTVGYEQYF	TGTGCCAGCAGTTTGTGGACAGTAGGTTACGAGCAGTACTTC
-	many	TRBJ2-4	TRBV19	CASGPTENIQYF	TGTGCCAGCGGACCGACCGAAAACATTCAGTACTTC
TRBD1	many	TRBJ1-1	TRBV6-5	CASSYRGPGTEAFF	TGTGCCAGCAGTTACAGGGGGCCGGGGACTGAAGCTTTCTTT
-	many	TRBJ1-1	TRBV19	CASSMYGNTEAFF	TGTGCCAGTAGTATGTACGGGAACACTGAAGCTTTCTTT